What follows are 7 T cell receptor beta chains derived from one specimen sequenced in a study of OX40 agonist ivuxolimab in advanced cancers. Clones were read by immunoSEQ multiplex PCR, and TCRdb kept only the in-frame ones, dropping some. This table has some 66,000 clones, about 88% appearing once. Sequences were derived from CD4+ or CD8+ T cells sorted from blood, sampled in a trial of the OX40 agonist ivuxolimab. The origin of the receptors is an adult with an advanced solid tumor such as melanoma, head and neck, liver or kidney cancer.

The chain links TRBV7-3 to TRBJ2-2; TRBD2 is a possible D gene (5 bases). This CDR3 region has 16 residues. The germline V gene encodes CDR1 SGHTA and CDR2 FQGTGA. With 0 bases removed from V and 2 bases from J, the gap between germline ends came to 10 bases. The CDR3 is CASSLTREQNTGELFF. In nucleotides, the CDR3 is TGTGCCAGCAGCTTAACGAGGGAGCAAAACACCGGGGAGCTGTTTTTT.

The rearrangement joins TRBV14 to TRBJ2-3; no firm D call. Per the germline V gene, CDR1 is SGHDN and CDR2 is FVKESK. The CDR3 has 12 residues. V was trimmed by 0 bases and J by 4 bases, leaving 2 bases between them. CDR3 coding DNA: TGTGCCAGCAGCCAAGAGGCAGATACGCAGTATTTT. Translation gives CASSQEADTQYF.

The rearrangement joins TRBV5-1 to TRBJ2-1; tentative D call: TRBD2 (6 bases). This CDR3 has 14 amino acids. Trimming left V 7 bases short and J 9 bases short, with 20 bases between. The germline V gene encodes CDR1 SGHRS and CDR2 YFSETQ. Here the CDR3 reads CASGRVGGAGEQFF. The CDR3 nucleotides read TGCGCCAGCGGCCGTGTGGGAGGAGCGGGTGAGCAGTTCTTC.

CDR3 protein: CASSPGLAAMEQYF. The CDR3 coding sequence is TGTGCCAGCAGTCCAGGACTAGCGGCTATGGAGCAGTACTTC. This rearrangement joins TRBV5-4 to TRBJ2-7; 10 bases align to TRBD2. The CDR3 runs 14 residues. V gave up 5 bases and J gave up 7 bases; unmatched junction bases: 9. Germline V gene lookup returns CDR1 SGHNT and CDR2 YYREEE (reference sequence).

On this clone: This specimen includes other DNA sequences encoding the same CDR3. This sequence joins TRBV19 and TRBJ1-1; TRBD1 matches 7 bases. The CDR3 has 14 amino acids. Germline V gene sequence: CDR1 LNHDA, CDR2 SQIVND (reference sequence). V lost 4 bases to trimming and J lost 0 bases; unmatched junction nucleotides: 2. As DNA, the CDR3 is TGTGCCAGTAGTAGGGGACAGTTGAACACTGAAGCTTTCTTT. It yields the protein CASSRGQLNTEAFF.

The V and J genes are TRBV4-1 and TRBJ1-2; D call uncertain. The CDR3 has 16 amino acids. Germline CDR1 is MGHRA and CDR2 is YSYEKL. Trimming took 1 base from V and 4 from J, leaving 16 bases between them. The CDR3 reads CASSQGMPDLSYGYTF. CDR3 coding DNA: TGCGCCAGCAGCCAAGGGATGCCAGACCTCAGCTATGGCTACACCTTC.

This clone was seen only once. The rearrangement joins TRBV7-6 to TRBJ2-7; D is perhaps TRBD1 (5 bases). The CDR3 extends over 14 amino acids. Looked up from germline, CDR1 is SGHVS and CDR2 is FNYEAQ. V lost 5 bases and J lost 2, with 13 bases in between. CDR3 coding DNA: TGTGCCAGCAGCCCCTTCGGCAGGGCCTACGAGCAGTACTTC. This translates into CASSPFGRAYEQYF.